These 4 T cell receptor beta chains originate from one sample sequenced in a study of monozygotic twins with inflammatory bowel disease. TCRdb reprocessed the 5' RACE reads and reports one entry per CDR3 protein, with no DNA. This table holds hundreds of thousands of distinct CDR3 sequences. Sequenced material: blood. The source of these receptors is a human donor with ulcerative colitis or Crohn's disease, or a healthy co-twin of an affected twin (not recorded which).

CDR3 amino acids: CASSYVRGLITDTQYF. The J gene is TRBJ2-3, the V gene TRBV6-2 or TRBV6-3; TCRdb's assignment of TRBD1 cannot be checked, as there is no DNA. The CDR3 loop spans 16 amino acids. Germline V gives CDR1 MNHEY, CDR2 SVGEGT.

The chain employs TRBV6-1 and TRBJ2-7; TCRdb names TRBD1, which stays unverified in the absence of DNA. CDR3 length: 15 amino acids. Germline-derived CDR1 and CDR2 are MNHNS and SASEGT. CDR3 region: CASSTVGTLPYEQYF.

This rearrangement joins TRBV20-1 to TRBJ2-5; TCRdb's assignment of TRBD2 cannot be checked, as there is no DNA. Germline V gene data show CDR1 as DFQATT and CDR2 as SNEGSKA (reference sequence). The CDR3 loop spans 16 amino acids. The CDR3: CSARDRLAGYQETQYF.

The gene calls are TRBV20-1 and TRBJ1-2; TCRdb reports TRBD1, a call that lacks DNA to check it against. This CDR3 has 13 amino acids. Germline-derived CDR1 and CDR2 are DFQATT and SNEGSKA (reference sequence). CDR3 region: CSAMEGQGDGYTF.